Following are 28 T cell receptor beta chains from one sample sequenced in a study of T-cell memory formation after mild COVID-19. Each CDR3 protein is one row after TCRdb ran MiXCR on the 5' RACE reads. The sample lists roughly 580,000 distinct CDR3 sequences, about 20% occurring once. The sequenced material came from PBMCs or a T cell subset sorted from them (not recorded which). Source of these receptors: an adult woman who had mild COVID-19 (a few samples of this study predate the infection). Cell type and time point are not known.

The CDR3 DNA is TGTGCCAGCAGTAGTGGGACAACTGAAGCTTTCTTT. This gives the protein CASSSGTTEAFF. The chain has TRBV9 and TRBJ1-1, with a possible D match to TRBD1 (6 bases). The ends were cut back, 5 bases at V and 5 bases at J, with 10 bases in the middle. This CDR3 region has 12 residues. Germline V lookup: CDR1 SGDLS, CDR2 YYNGEE.

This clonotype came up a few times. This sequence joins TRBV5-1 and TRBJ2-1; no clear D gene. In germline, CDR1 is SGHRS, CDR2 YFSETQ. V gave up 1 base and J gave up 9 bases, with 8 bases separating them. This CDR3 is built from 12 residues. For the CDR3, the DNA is TGCGCCAGCAGCTTGACAGTTTCTGAGCAGTTCTTC. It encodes CASSLTVSEQFF.

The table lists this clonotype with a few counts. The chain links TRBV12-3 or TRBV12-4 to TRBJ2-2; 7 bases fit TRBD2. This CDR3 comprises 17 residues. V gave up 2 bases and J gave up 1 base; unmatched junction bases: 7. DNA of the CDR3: TGTGCCAGCAGTTTAACGGGGCCTAGCGGGAACACCGGGGAGCTGTTTTTT. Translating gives CASSLTGPSGNTGELFF.

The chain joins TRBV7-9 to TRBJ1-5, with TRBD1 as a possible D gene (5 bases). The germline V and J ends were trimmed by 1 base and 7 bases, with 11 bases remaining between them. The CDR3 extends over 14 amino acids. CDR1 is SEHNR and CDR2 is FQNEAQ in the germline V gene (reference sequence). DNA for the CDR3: TGTGCCAGCAGCTTAGAAAATCAGGGCCAGCCCCAGCATTTT. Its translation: CASSLENQGQPQHF.

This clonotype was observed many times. The CDR3 sequence: CASALGWNTEAFF. The CDR3 DNA reads as TGTGCTAGTGCCCTGGGGTGGAACACTGAAGCTTTCTTT. This chain connects TRBV12-5 to TRBJ1-1; D unclear. The V end lost 7 bases, the J end lost 1 base, and 10 bases lay between the germline ends. Germline values: CDR1 LGHNT, CDR2 FRNRAP. CDR3 length equals 13 residues.

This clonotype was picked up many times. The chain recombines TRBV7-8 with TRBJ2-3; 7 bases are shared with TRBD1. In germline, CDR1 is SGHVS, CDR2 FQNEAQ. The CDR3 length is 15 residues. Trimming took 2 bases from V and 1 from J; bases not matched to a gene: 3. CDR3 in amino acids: CASSLSGQGTDTQYF. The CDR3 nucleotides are TGTGCCAGCAGCTTAAGTGGACAGGGCACAGATACGCAGTATTTT.

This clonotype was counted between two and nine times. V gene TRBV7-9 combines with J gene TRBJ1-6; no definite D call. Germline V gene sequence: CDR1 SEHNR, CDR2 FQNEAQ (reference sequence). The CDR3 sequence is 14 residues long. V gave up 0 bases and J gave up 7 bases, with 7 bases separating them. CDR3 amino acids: CASSLAIGNSPLHF. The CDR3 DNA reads TGTGCCAGCAGCTTAGCAATAGGGAATTCACCCCTCCACTTT.

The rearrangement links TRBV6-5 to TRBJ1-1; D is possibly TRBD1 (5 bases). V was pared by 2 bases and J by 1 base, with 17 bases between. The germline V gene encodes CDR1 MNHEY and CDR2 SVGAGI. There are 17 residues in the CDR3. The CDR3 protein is CASSYDWQGEGNTEAFF. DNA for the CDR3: TGTGCCAGCAGTTACGATTGGCAGGGCGAGGGGAACACTGAAGCTTTCTTT.

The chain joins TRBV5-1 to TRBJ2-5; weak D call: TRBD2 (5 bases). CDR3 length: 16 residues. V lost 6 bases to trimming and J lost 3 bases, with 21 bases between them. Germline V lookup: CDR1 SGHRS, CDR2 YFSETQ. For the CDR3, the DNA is TGCGCCAGCAAACCTGAGGGATCCGTCGGCGAAGAGACCCAGTACTTC. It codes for CASKPEGSVGEETQYF.

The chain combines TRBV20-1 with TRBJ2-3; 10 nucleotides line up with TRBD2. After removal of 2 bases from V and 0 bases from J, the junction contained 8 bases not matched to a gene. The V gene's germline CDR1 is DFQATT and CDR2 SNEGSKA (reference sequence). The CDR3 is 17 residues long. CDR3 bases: TGCAGTGCTAGACATAGAGCGGGAGGGCCGAGCACAGATACGCAGTATTTT. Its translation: CSARHRAGGPSTDTQYF.

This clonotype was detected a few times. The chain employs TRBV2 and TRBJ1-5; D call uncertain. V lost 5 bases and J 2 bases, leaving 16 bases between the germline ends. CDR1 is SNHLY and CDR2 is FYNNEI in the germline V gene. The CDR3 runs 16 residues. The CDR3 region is CASSPHAVYGNQPQHF. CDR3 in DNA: TGTGCCAGCAGTCCCCACGCGGTCTACGGCAATCAGCCCCAGCATTTT.

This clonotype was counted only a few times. The CDR3 nucleotides read TGTGCCAGCAGCTCACGACAGGAAGCTTTCTTT. Translating it yields CASSSRQEAFF. The chain uses TRBV7-9 and TRBJ1-1; TRBD1 might be the D (5 bases). The CDR3 loop spans 11 amino acids. Trimming took 4 bases from V and 8 from J, leaving 8 bases between them. Germline values: CDR1 SEHNR, CDR2 FQNEAQ (reference sequence).

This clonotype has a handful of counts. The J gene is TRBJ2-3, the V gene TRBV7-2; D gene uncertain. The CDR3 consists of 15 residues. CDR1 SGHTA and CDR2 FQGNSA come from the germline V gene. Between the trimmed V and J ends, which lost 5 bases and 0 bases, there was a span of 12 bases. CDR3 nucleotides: TGTGCCAGCAGCCTAAGGGCAACTAGCACAGATACGCAGTATTTT. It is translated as CASSLRATSTDTQYF.

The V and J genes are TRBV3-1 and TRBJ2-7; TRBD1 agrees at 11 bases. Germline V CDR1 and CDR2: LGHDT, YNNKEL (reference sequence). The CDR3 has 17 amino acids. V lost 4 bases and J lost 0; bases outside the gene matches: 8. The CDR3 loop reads CASSLRTGGPPSYEQYF. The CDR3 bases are TGTGCCAGCAGCCTGAGGACAGGGGGCCCCCCCTCCTACGAGCAGTACTTC.

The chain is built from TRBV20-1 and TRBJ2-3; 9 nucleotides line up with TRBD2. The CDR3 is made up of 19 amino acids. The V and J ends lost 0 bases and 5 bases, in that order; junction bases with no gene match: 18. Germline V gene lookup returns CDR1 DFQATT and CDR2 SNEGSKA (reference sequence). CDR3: CSARDLRGVAGDPQDTQYF. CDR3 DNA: TGCAGTGCTAGAGACCTTAGGGGGGTAGCGGGGGATCCGCAAGATACGCAGTATTTT.

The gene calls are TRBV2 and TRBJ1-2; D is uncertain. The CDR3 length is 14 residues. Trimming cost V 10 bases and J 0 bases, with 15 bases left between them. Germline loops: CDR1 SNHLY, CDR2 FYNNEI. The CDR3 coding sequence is TGTGCCACCCGAAGGGAAATTTCTAACTATGGCTACACCTTC. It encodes CATRREISNYGYTF.

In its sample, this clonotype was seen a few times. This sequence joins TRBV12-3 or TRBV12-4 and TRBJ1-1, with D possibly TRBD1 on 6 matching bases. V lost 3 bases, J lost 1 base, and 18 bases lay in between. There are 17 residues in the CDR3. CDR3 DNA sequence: TGTGCCAGCAGTTTCGAACGGGGACATTTGAAGAACACTGAAGCTTTCTTT. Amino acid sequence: CASSFERGHLKNTEAFF.

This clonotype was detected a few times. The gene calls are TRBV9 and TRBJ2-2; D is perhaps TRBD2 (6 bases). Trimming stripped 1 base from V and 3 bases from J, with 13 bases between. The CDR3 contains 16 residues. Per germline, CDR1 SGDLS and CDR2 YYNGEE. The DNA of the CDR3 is TGTGCCAGCAGCGTATCCCGGGAGTTGTACACCGGGGAGCTGTTTTTT. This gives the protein CASSVSRELYTGELFF.

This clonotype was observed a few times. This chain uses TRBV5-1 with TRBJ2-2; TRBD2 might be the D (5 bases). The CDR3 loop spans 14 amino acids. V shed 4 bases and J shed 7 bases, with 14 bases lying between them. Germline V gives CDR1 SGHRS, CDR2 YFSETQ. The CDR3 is CASSREPWDGELFF. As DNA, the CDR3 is TGCGCCAGCAGCAGGGAGCCCTGGGACGGGGAGCTGTTTTTT.

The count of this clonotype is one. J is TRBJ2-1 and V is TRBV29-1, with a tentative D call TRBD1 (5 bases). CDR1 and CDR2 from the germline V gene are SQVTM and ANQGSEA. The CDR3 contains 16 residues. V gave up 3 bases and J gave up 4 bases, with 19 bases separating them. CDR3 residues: CSVEGHFGAPYNEQFF. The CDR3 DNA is TGCAGCGTTGAGGGCCATTTTGGGGCCCCATACAATGAGCAGTTCTTC.

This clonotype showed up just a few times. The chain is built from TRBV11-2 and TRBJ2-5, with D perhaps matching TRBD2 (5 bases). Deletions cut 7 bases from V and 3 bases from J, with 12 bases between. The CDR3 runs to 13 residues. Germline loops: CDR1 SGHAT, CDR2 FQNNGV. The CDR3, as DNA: TGTGCCAGCAACCCAAGCGGAGAAGAGACCCAGTACTTC. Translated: CASNPSGEETQYF.

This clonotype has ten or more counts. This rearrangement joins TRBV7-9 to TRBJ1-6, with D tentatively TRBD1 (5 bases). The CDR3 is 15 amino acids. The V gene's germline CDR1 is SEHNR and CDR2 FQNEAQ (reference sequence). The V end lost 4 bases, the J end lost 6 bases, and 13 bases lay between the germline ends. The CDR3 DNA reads TGTGCCAGCAGCTGGTTCGGGACGGCTAATTCACCCCTCCACTTT. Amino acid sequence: CASSWFGTANSPLHF.

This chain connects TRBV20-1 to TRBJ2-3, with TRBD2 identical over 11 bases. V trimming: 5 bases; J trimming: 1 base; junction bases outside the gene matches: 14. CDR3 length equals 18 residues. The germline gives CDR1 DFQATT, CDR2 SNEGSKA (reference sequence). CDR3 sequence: CSALPLAGGPRGTDTQYF. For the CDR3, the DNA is TGCAGTGCTCTACCCTTAGCGGGAGGGCCTAGGGGCACAGATACGCAGTATTTT.

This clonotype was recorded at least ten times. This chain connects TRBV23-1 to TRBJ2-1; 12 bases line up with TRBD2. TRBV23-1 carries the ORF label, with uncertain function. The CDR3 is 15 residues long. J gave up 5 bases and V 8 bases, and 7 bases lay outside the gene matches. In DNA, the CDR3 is TGCGCCAGCTGTCTAGCGGGGGGGAAGCACAATGAGCAGTTCTTC. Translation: CASCLAGGKHNEQFF.

The CDR3 bases are TGTGCCAGCAGAGCGACGGGAACCCTTAGGAATACGCAGTATTTT. Translation gives CASRATGTLRNTQYF. The genes are TRBV14 and TRBJ2-3; D may be TRBD2 (5 bases). Germline V gives CDR1 SGHDN, CDR2 FVKESK. The CDR3 is 15 residues long. With 6 bases removed from V and 7 bases from J, the gap between germline ends came to 20 bases.

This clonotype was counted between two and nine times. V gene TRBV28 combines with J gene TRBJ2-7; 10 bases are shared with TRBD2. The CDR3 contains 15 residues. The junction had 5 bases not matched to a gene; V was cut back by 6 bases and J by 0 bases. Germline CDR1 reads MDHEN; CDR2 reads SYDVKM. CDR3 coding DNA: TGTGCCAGCAGGTTACTAGCGGGGAGCTCCTACGAGCAGTACTTC. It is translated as CASRLLAGSSYEQYF.

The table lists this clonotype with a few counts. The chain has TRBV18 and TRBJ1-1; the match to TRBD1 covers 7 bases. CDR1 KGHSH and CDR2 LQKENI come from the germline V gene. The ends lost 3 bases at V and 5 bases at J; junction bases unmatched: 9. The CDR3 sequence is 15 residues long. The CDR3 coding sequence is TGTGCCAGCTCACCCACAGGGGAATGGAGGACTGAAGCTTTCTTT. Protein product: CASSPTGEWRTEAFF. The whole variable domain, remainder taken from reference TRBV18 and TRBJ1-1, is NAGVMQNPRHLVRRRGQEARLRCSPMKGHSHVYWYRQLPEEGLKFMVYLQKENIIDESGMPKERFSAEFPKEGPSILRIQQVVRGDSAAYFCASSPTGEWRTEAFFGQGTRLTVV.

CDR3 loop: CASTSRGALPREKLFF. The CDR3 coding sequence is TGTGCCAGCACTTCCAGGGGAGCTCTTCCAAGAGAAAAACTGTTTTTT. The chain recombines TRBV6-2 or TRBV6-3 with TRBJ1-4; D perhaps matches TRBD1 (6 bases). Germline CDR1 and CDR2: MNHEY and SVGEGT. Between the trimmed V and J ends, which lost 7 bases and 8 bases, there was a span of 23 bases. This CDR3 region has 16 residues.